Listed below are T cell receptor beta chains from one sample, sequenced in a study of blood T cell repertoires in COVID-19. The method was immunoSEQ multiplex PCR; TCRdb's version includes in-frame clones alone and lacks a portion of them. The sample contains 30,000 or so clones, around 82% of which appear only once. Sequences were obtained from peripheral blood. The origin of the receptors is a man aged 50 to 60 with acute or convalescent COVID-19. The CDR3 runs from the conserved cysteine through the conserved F or W. A D gene is named only where the DNA matches it firmly. Clone size is not always given. Where it is, it says once, few, many or a class for expanded clones.

V: TRBV7-9
J: TRBJ2-3
D: TRBD2
size: once
DNA: TGTGCCAGCAGCTTAGCTGCGGGGGGGAGCACAGATACGCAGTATTTT
CDR3: CASSLAAGGSTDTQYF

V: TRBV25-1
J: TRBJ1-2
D: NA
size: NA
DNA: TGTGCCAGCAGTGTCAAAAGGGGGATCGGGGGCTACACCTTC
CDR3: CASSVKRGIGGYTF

V: TRBV5-1
J: TRBJ2-3
D: NA
size: NA
DNA: TGCGCCAGCAGCTTAGGACAGAGCACAGATACGCAGTATTTT
CDR3: CASSLGQSTDTQYF

V: TRBV5-5
J: TRBJ2-3
D: TRBD2
size: NA
DNA: TGTGCCAGCTGGTGGCGGGGGGGCGGAACAGATACGCAGTATTTT
CDR3: CASWWRGGGTDTQYF

V: TRBV9
J: TRBJ2-2
D: TRBD1
size: NA
DNA: TGTGCCAGCAGCGACTGGGGACAGGGACTCACCGGGGAGCTGTTTTTT
CDR3: CASSDWGQGLTGELFF

V: TRBV6-1
J: TRBJ1-2
D: TRBD1
size: NA
DNA: TGTGCCAGCAGTGAGGGGACAGCGAACTATGGCTACACCTTC
CDR3: CASSEGTANYGYTF

V: TRBV5-1
J: TRBJ1-2
D: TRBD1
size: NA
DNA: TGCGCCAGCAGCGGGACAGTTAGCTATGGCTACACCTTC
CDR3: CASSGTVSYGYTF

V: TRBV11-3
J: TRBJ2-3
D: TRBD2
size: NA
DNA: TGTGCCAGCAGCTTAACTAGCGGAGCCTCAGATACGCAGTATTTT
CDR3: CASSLTSGASDTQYF

V: TRBV6-5
J: TRBJ1-2
D: NA
size: NA
DNA: TGTGCCAGCACTAAACCAGGACAGAACTATGGCTACACCTTC
CDR3: CASTKPGQNYGYTF

V: TRBV19
J: TRBJ2-3
D: NA
size: NA
DNA: TGTGCCAGTAGAACTACAGGGTACGGCACAGATACGCAGTATTTT
CDR3: CASRTTGYGTDTQYF

V: TRBV2
J: TRBJ2-5
D: TRBD1
size: NA
DNA: TGTGCCAGCAGCGTAGGTAGGGGGCGGAAAGAGACCCAGTACTTC
CDR3: CASSVGRGRKETQYF

V: TRBV5-1
J: TRBJ2-1
D: TRBD2
size: NA
DNA: TGCGCCAGCATTCGGGGACTAGCGGGGAACAATGAGCAGTTCTTC
CDR3: CASIRGLAGNNEQFF

V: TRBV15
J: TRBJ1-5
D: TRBD1
size: NA
DNA: TGTGCCACCAGCGTAACAGGGGATTTGGGAATTCAGCCCCAGCATTTT
CDR3: CATSVTGDLGIQPQHF

V: TRBV5-1
J: TRBJ2-2
D: TRBD2
size: NA
DNA: TGCGCCAGCAGCTCATCCGGTGTAGCGGGGTTAAACACCGGGGAGCTGTTTTTT
CDR3: CASSSSGVAGLNTGELFF

V: TRBV3-1/TRBV3-2
J: TRBJ2-7
D: NA
size: few
DNA: TGTGCCAGCAGCCAGGCCACCTACGAGCAGTACTTC
CDR3: CASSQATYEQYF

V: TRBV2
J: TRBJ1-6
D: NA
size: NA
DNA: TGTGCCAGCAGGCCCGAGGGTCAGATTAATTCACCCCTCCACTTT
CDR3: CASRPEGQINSPLHF

V: TRBV10-3
J: TRBJ2-2
D: TRBD2
size: NA
DNA: TGTGCCATCAGTTTGACTAGCGGGAACACCGGGGAGCTGTTTTTT
CDR3: CAISLTSGNTGELFF

V: TRBV5-1
J: TRBJ1-3
D: TRBD1
size: NA
DNA: TGCGCCAGCAGCTCCGGGACAGCATTCTCTGGAAACACCATATATTTT
CDR3: CASSSGTAFSGNTIYF

V: TRBV24-1
J: TRBJ2-1
D: TRBD2
size: NA
DNA: TGTGCCACCAGTGGTCCCGGGACTAGCGGGAGCCATGAGCAGTTCTTC
CDR3: CATSGPGTSGSHEQFF

V: TRBV9
J: TRBJ2-7
D: TRBD2
size: NA
DNA: TGTGCCAGCAGCTTTAGCGGGGGGCCCACGGGGGAGCAGTACTTC
CDR3: CASSFSGGPTGEQYF

V: TRBV7-6
J: TRBJ2-3
D: TRBD2
size: NA
DNA: TGTGCCAGCAGCCCGAGGACTAGCGGGAGGGCTGGCACAGATACGCAGTATTTT
CDR3: CASSPRTSGRAGTDTQYF

V: TRBV24-1
J: TRBJ1-2
D: TRBD1
size: NA
DNA: TGTGCCACCAGTGATCGGGACAGGGGGCGGGATGGCTACACCTTC
CDR3: CATSDRDRGRDGYTF

V: TRBV19
J: TRBJ1-2
D: NA
size: NA
DNA: TGTGCCAGTAGTGTGCCGGGACTGACCTATGGCTACACCTTC
CDR3: CASSVPGLTYGYTF

V: TRBV5-1
J: TRBJ1-5
D: TRBD1
size: NA
DNA: TGCGCCAGCAGCTTGGGGACAGGGCCCAATCAGCCCCAGCATTTT
CDR3: CASSLGTGPNQPQHF

V: TRBV11-3
J: TRBJ2-4
D: TRBD2
size: NA
DNA: TGTGCCAGCAGCTTAGCGGCTAGCGGGGGGGCAGCCAAAAACATTCAGTACTTC
CDR3: CASSLAASGGAAKNIQYF

V: TRBV2
J: TRBJ2-3
D: TRBD2
size: NA
DNA: TGTGCCAGCAGTAATTTAGCGGGAGGGGTCACAGATACGCAGTATTTT
CDR3: CASSNLAGGVTDTQYF

V: TRBV3-1/TRBV3-2
J: TRBJ1-6
D: NA
size: few
DNA: TGTGCCAGCAGCCAAGCTATTGGTTCACCCCTCCACTTT
CDR3: CASSQAIGSPLHF

V: TRBV11-2
J: TRBJ1-1
D: NA
size: few
DNA: TGTGCCAGCAGCTCCGAGACAGTTACTGAAGCTTTCTTT
CDR3: CASSSETVTEAFF

V: TRBV5-1
J: TRBJ2-5
D: TRBD1
size: NA
DNA: TGCGCCAGCAGCCTGGGACAGCCCCAAGAGACCCAGTACTTC
CDR3: CASSLGQPQETQYF

V: TRBV5-1
J: TRBJ1-3
D: NA
size: NA
DNA: TGCGCCAGCAGCTTGGCTGGGACATCTGGAAACACCATATATTTT
CDR3: CASSLAGTSGNTIYF

V: TRBV7-3
J: TRBJ1-1
D: NA
size: NA
DNA: TGTGCCAGCAGCTTTAACATGAACACTGAAGCTTTCTTT
CDR3: CASSFNMNTEAFF

V: TRBV10-3
J: TRBJ2-3
D: NA
size: NA
DNA: TGTGCCATCAGTGAATGGCAGGGGAGCACAGATACGCAGTATTTT
CDR3: CAISEWQGSTDTQYF

V: TRBV5-4
J: TRBJ2-7
D: TRBD1
size: once
DNA: TGTGCCAGCAGCTTATGGGACAGGGTGGACGAGCAGTACTTC
CDR3: CASSLWDRVDEQYF

V: TRBV5-5
J: TRBJ2-7
D: TRBD1
size: NA
DNA: TGTGCCAGCAGCTCCCGGGACAGGGGGTACTTC
CDR3: CASSSRDRGYF

V: TRBV9
J: TRBJ1-1
D: NA
size: NA
DNA: TGTGCCAGCAGCCGCCGGGGATCGACTGAAGCTTTCTTT
CDR3: CASSRRGSTEAFF

V: TRBV27
J: TRBJ2-7
D: NA
size: NA
DNA: TGTGCCAGCAGTTTAAGTAGTGCTCGGGACGAGCAGTACTTC
CDR3: CASSLSSARDEQYF

V: TRBV19
J: TRBJ2-5
D: TRBD1
size: NA
DNA: TGTGCCAGTAGCGACCAGGGGGCTCGAGAGACCCAGTACTTC
CDR3: CASSDQGARETQYF

V: TRBV4-1
J: TRBJ2-2
D: TRBD1
size: NA
DNA: TGCGCCAGCAGCCAACACAGGGGGCTTTTAGCCGGGGAGCTGTTTTTT
CDR3: CASSQHRGLLAGELFF

V: TRBV28
J: TRBJ2-7
D: NA
size: NA
DNA: TGTGCCAGCGGGCGCCCCGGCTCCTACGAGCAGTACTTC
CDR3: CASGRPGSYEQYF

V: TRBV19
J: TRBJ1-5
D: TRBD1
size: few
DNA: TGTGCCAGTAGTATGGGGCAGGGGGCAGAACAGCCCCAGCATTTT
CDR3: CASSMGQGAEQPQHF

V: TRBV6-5
J: TRBJ2-2
D: NA
size: NA
DNA: TGTGCCAGCACCCGAAGCCCGAACACCGGGGAGCTGTTTTTT
CDR3: CASTRSPNTGELFF

V: TRBV15
J: TRBJ1-6
D: NA
size: once
DNA: TGTGCCACCAGCAGTACTGGGACGGGGGTGCCCTATAATTCACCCCTCCACTTT
CDR3: CATSSTGTGVPYNSPLHF

V: TRBV6-5
J: TRBJ1-5
D: NA
size: NA
DNA: TGTGCCAGCAGCCTCTCCAAGACAGGCGATCAGCCCCAGCATTTT
CDR3: CASSLSKTGDQPQHF

V: TRBV4-1
J: TRBJ2-1
D: TRBD2
size: NA
DNA: TGCGCCAGCAGCCAAGGGAGGCAGACTAGCCGGCACAATGAGCAGTTCTTC
CDR3: CASSQGRQTSRHNEQFF

V: TRBV28
J: TRBJ1-5
D: NA
size: NA
DNA: TGTGCCAGCAGTTCCGGGCAGGGACTTCAGCCCCAGCATTTT
CDR3: CASSSGQGLQPQHF

V: TRBV28
J: TRBJ1-2
D: NA
size: NA
DNA: TGTGCCAGCAGTTCTGGGGCGCTGGGCTATGGCTACACCTTC
CDR3: CASSSGALGYGYTF

V: TRBV5-1
J: TRBJ1-3
D: TRBD1
size: NA
DNA: TGCGCCAGCAGCAAGGACAGGGGGGTAGACACCATATATTTT
CDR3: CASSKDRGVDTIYF

V: TRBV27
J: TRBJ2-7
D: NA
size: NA
DNA: TGTGCCAGCAGCCCAAATGGCCCCTACGAGCAGTACTTC
CDR3: CASSPNGPYEQYF

V: TRBV3-1/TRBV3-2
J: TRBJ2-1
D: TRBD1
size: NA
DNA: TGTGCCAGCAGCCCGACAGGGCTCAATGAGCAGTTCTTC
CDR3: CASSPTGLNEQFF

V: TRBV5-1
J: TRBJ2-2
D: NA
size: NA
DNA: TGCGCCAGCAGCTTGGTTACTTCGAACACCGGGGAGCTGTTTTTT
CDR3: CASSLVTSNTGELFF

V: TRBV4-1
J: TRBJ1-5
D: NA
size: NA
DNA: TGCGCCAGCAGCCAGGCACAGGGTGGGAGCAATCAGCCCCAGCATTTT
CDR3: CASSQAQGGSNQPQHF

V: TRBV6-5
J: TRBJ2-1
D: TRBD2
size: NA
DNA: TGTGCCAGCAGACCGGGACTAGCGGGGTTCGATCCGTTCTTC
CDR3: CASRPGLAGFDPFF